These 20 T cell receptor beta chains originate from one sample sequenced in a study of T cells in Graves' hyperthyroidism and ophthalmopathy. The CDR3 regions of TCR beta were amplified from RNA transcripts. During a first-round RT-PCR of the TCR CDR3, the HTBI primer set was used. MiXCR, run by TCRdb on the multiplex PCR reads, gives a single entry per CDR3 protein. The data contain under 350,000 distinct CDR3 sequences, around a sixth of them seen just once; the ten biggest clones take up under 55%. Material for sequencing was blood. Receptors originate from a woman in her forties or fifties with Graves' hyperthyroidism.

This chain links TRBV5-1 with TRBJ2-1; D is undetermined. The germline V gene encodes CDR1 SGHRS and CDR2 YFSETQ. This CDR3 has 12 amino acids. V dropped 0 bases and J dropped 10 bases, with 8 bases sitting between them. The CDR3 region has the DNA TGCGCCAGCAGCTTGGACCGGAGAGAGCAGTTCTTC. It translates to CASSLDRREQFF.

The chain combines TRBV6-5 with TRBJ2-3, with 8 bases aligning to TRBD2. V was clipped by 7 bases and J by 0 bases; unmatched bases: 6. The CDR3 is made up of 15 amino acids. CDR1 MNHEY and CDR2 SVGAGI come from the germline V gene. CDR3 in DNA: TGTGCCAGCACTCGGGGCGGGAGGAGCACAGATACGCAGTATTTT. It is translated as CASTRGGRSTDTQYF.

This clonotype was counted ten times or more. The chain employs TRBV27 and TRBJ2-5; D remains unclear. V was clipped by 5 bases and J by 0 bases, with 4 bases between them. The germline V gene has CDR1 MNHEY and CDR2 SMNVEV (reference sequence). There are 12 residues in the CDR3. The CDR3 loop reads CASSTNQETQYF. The CDR3 DNA follows: TGTGCCAGCAGTACCAACCAAGAGACCCAGTACTTC.

This chain uses TRBV11-2 with TRBJ2-5; 14 bases fit TRBD2. V gave up 3 bases and J gave up 2 bases; unmatched junction bases: 5. Germline V gene sequence: CDR1 SGHAT, CDR2 FQNNGV. The CDR3 has 17 amino acids. In DNA, the CDR3 is TGTGCCAGCAGCTTGACCGGGACTAGCGGGGGTCAAGAGACCCAGTACTTC. Encoded protein: CASSLTGTSGGQETQYF.

This clonotype was counted many times. Here the CDR3 DNA reads TGTGCCTGGGGTACTTCCTACGAGCAGTACTTC. Encoded protein: CAWGTSYEQYF. The chain recombines TRBV30 with TRBJ2-7; D uncertain. Germline CDR1 is GTSNPN and CDR2 is SVGIG (reference sequence). The CDR3 length is 11 residues. The ends were cut back, 5 bases at V and 1 base at J, with 6 bases in the middle.

This clonotype has at least ten counts. The chain employs TRBV3-1 and TRBJ1-1; possibly TRBD1 for D (6 bases). Per germline, CDR1 LGHDT and CDR2 YNNKEL (reference sequence). The CDR3 consists of 13 residues. V gave up 10 bases and J gave up 5 bases, with 17 bases separating them. This CDR3 is CATDGGRGTEAFF. DNA of the CDR3: TGTGCCACCGACGGGGGGCGCGGGACTGAAGCTTTCTTT.

This clonotype was recorded at least ten times. The chain is built from TRBV13 and TRBJ1-2; D gene uncertain. From germline, CDR1 is PRHDT and CDR2 FYEKMQ (reference sequence). The CDR3 is 15 residues long. Trimming removed 5 bases from V and 0 bases from J, with 13 bases in between. CDR3: CASSLTGGSNYGYTF. The CDR3 DNA reads as TGTGCCAGCAGCCTCACCGGTGGATCTAACTATGGCTACACCTTC.

The genes are TRBV6-1 and TRBJ1-6, with TRBD1 as a possible D gene (6 bases). The germline gives CDR1 MNHNS, CDR2 SASEGT. The CDR3 has 16 residues. The ends were cut back, 5 bases at V and 5 bases at J, with 16 bases in the middle. The CDR3: CASSPETGMNNSPLHF. The CDR3 region has the DNA TGTGCCAGCAGTCCTGAGACAGGAATGAATAATTCACCCCTCCACTTT.

A single count supports this clonotype. The CDR3 does not close with the conserved phenylalanine or tryptophan, likely indicating a read error. This chain joins TRBV12-5 and TRBJ2-5; D is uncertain. The germline V and J ends were trimmed by 5 bases and 1 base, with 11 bases remaining between them. The CDR3 extends over 14 amino acids. The germline V gene has CDR1 LGHNT and CDR2 FRNRAP. CDR3 sequence: CASGGTDPQETQYL. CDR3 DNA sequence: TGTGCTAGTGGTGGAACAGACCCCCAAGAGACCCAGTACCTC.

This clonotype came up a few times. One end of the junction does not line up with germline, which may come from a read error. This sequence joins TRBV6-1 and TRBJ1-2; D unclear. The CDR3 is 14 amino acids. From germline, CDR1 is MNHNS and CDR2 SASEGT. The CDR3 DNA reads as TGTGCCCGCAGTGAGTGGGAGGAGAACTATGGCTACACCTTC. Residues: CARSEWEENYGYTF.

This clonotype appeared a few times. The CDR3 nucleotides read TGTGCCAGCAGCTCACCTGACAGGGAAGAAGAGACCCAGTACTTC. This encodes CASSSPDREEETQYF. The chain uses TRBV7-9 and TRBJ2-5; 7 bases are shared with TRBD1. V dropped 4 bases and J dropped 3; count of bases not matched to a gene: 8. The CDR3 loop spans 15 amino acids. Germline CDR1 SEHNR, CDR2 FQNEAQ (reference sequence).

This clonotype has at least ten counts. The chain joins TRBV12-3 or TRBV12-4 to TRBJ1-1; D possibly corresponds to TRBD1 (5 bases). The CDR3 runs 12 residues. The germline V and J ends were trimmed by 7 bases and 11 bases, with 17 bases remaining between them. CDR3 sequence reads: CASTRTGTAAFF. CDR3 coding DNA: TGTGCCAGCACTAGAACCGGGACCGCTGCTTTCTTT.

The table lists this clonotype with many counts. The chain joins TRBV18 to TRBJ2-3; possibly TRBD2 for D (6 bases). From germline, CDR1 is KGHSH and CDR2 LQKENI. V lost 3 bases to trimming and J lost 9 bases, with 13 bases between them. The CDR3 has 13 amino acids. Here the CDR3 reads CASSPGDFSTQYF. The CDR3 DNA is TGTGCCAGCTCACCGGGGGACTTTTCGACGCAGTATTTT.

This rearrangement joins TRBV28 to TRBJ1-5, with a weak D call TRBD1 (5 bases). Looked up from germline, CDR1 is MDHEN and CDR2 is SYDVKM. Trimming removed 5 bases at V and 6 bases at J, with 14 bases between. This CDR3 contains 14 residues. CDR3 DNA sequence: TGTGCCAGCAGTATGAGGGGAATGGGTCAGCCCCAGCATTTT. It translates to CASSMRGMGQPQHF.

The DNA of the CDR3 is TGTGCCAGCAGGCGGACAGGGGTCGGCAAAAACATTCAGTACTTC. Amino acids: CASRRTGVGKNIQYF. This chain links TRBV2 with TRBJ2-4; 9 positions match TRBD1. Germline V lookup: CDR1 SNHLY, CDR2 FYNNEI. This CDR3 has 15 residues. V was clipped by 6 bases and J by 3 bases; unmatched bases: 6.

This clonotype was detected a few times. The rearrangement joins TRBV6-1 to TRBJ2-7, with 10 nucleotides matching TRBD2. Losses at the gene ends were 1 base for V and 3 bases for J; bases not matched to a gene: 3. This CDR3 spans 15 amino acids. Germline loops: CDR1 MNHNS, CDR2 SASEGT. The CDR3 spells CASSEVASGSYEQYF. The CDR3 DNA follows: TGTGCCAGCAGTGAAGTGGCTAGCGGGAGCTACGAGCAGTACTTC.

This clonotype came up a few times. The J gene is TRBJ1-3, the V gene TRBV2, with D hard to call. The germline V gene encodes CDR1 SNHLY and CDR2 FYNNEI. CDR3 length: 15 amino acids. V was trimmed by 4 bases and J by 0 bases, leaving 10 bases between them. DNA for the CDR3: TGTGCCAGCAGTGCCGGGGAGTACTCTGGAAACACCATATATTTT. This encodes CASSAGEYSGNTIYF.

DNA for the CDR3: TGCAGCGTTAACAGGGATTCCGCCTACGAGCAGTACTTC. As protein: CSVNRDSAYEQYF. The chain carries TRBV29-1 and TRBJ2-7; a weak D match, TRBD1 (6 bases). V was clipped by 5 bases and J by 2 bases, with 13 bases between them. From germline, CDR1 is SQVTM and CDR2 ANQGSEA. The CDR3 length is 13 residues.

J is TRBJ2-1 and V is TRBV19, with 7 bases identical to TRBD2. CDR1 is LNHDA, CDR2 SQIVND, per germline (reference sequence). Losses at the gene ends were 0 bases for V and 4 bases for J; bases not matched to a gene: 6. This CDR3 region has 16 residues. CDR3 loop: CASSIEASGPYNEQFF. In DNA, the CDR3 is TGTGCCAGTAGTATAGAGGCTAGCGGACCTTACAATGAGCAGTTCTTC. The variable domain in full, with the rest retrieved from reference TRBV19 and TRBJ2-1, is DGGITQSPKYLFRKEGQNVTLSCEQNLNHDAMYWYRQDPGQGLRLIYYSQIVNDFQKGDIAEGYSVSREKKESFPLTVTSAQKNPTAFYLCASSIEASGPYNEQFFGPGTRLTVL.

This clonotype was seen at least ten times. The chain couples TRBV6-1 to TRBJ2-7, with 14 bases matching TRBD2. V lost 5 bases and J lost 3; bases outside the gene matches: 18. CDR1 MNHNS and CDR2 SASEGT come from the germline V gene. CDR3 length: 20 residues. Written as DNA, the CDR3 is TGTGCCAGCAGTTATCAAGGGGTGGGGACTAGCGGGAGATCCGGCTACGAGCAGTACTTC. Translated: CASSYQGVGTSGRSGYEQYF.